One sample yielded the 28 T cell receptor beta chains listed below, sequenced in a study of OX40 agonist ivuxolimab in advanced cancers. Profiling relied on immunoSEQ multiplex PCR, and the TCRdb table lists in-frame clones only, not all of them. The repertoire holds some 60,000 clones, with 91% as singletons. The material was CD4+ or CD8+ T cells sorted from blood, obtained in a trial of the OX40 agonist ivuxolimab. The source of these receptors is an adult with an advanced solid tumor such as melanoma, head and neck, liver or kidney cancer.

The table lists this clone with a count of one. The V gene is TRBV28, the J gene TRBJ1-5, with 8 nucleotides matching TRBD1. J gave up 4 bases and V 3 bases, and 5 bases lay outside the gene matches. This CDR3 contains 15 residues. CDR1 is MDHEN, CDR2 SYDVKM, per germline. The DNA of the CDR3 is TGTGCCAGCAGTTTTCACAGGGGGAATAATCAGCCCCAGCATTTT. It translates to CASSFHRGNNQPQHF.

The chain is built from TRBV11-3 and TRBJ2-5; D unresolved. The CDR3 consists of 12 residues. V lost 0 bases and J 7 bases, leaving 6 bases between the germline ends. Germline V gene data show CDR1 as SGHNT and CDR2 as YENEEA. The CDR3 spells CASSLDIGTQYF. CDR3 coding DNA: TGTGCCAGCAGCTTAGATATAGGGACCCAGTACTTC.

This chain connects TRBV6-5 to TRBJ2-5; 7 bases are a match to TRBD2. Germline V gene sequence: CDR1 MNHEY, CDR2 SVGAGI. The CDR3 length is 16 residues. After removal of 0 bases from V and 1 base from J, the junction contained 5 bases not matched to a gene. CDR3 DNA: TGTGCCAGCAGTTACTCACTAGCGCGCCGCCAAGAGACCCAGTACTTC. Translated, it gives CASSYSLARRQETQYF.

J is TRBJ2-1 and V is TRBV2; no clear D gene. This CDR3 region has 11 residues. V was cut by 6 bases and J by 10 bases, with 10 bases left in between. Per the germline V gene, CDR1 is SNHLY and CDR2 is FYNNEI. This CDR3 is CASSAPGEQFF. The CDR3 DNA is TGTGCCAGCAGCGCCCCCGGCGAGCAGTTCTTC.

This clone was observed a handful of times. V is TRBV9 and J is TRBJ2-3; maybe TRBD2 (5 bases). CDR1 and CDR2 from the germline V gene are SGDLS and YYNGEE. V was shortened by 0 bases and J by 4 bases, with 9 bases between the two germline ends. The CDR3 runs 14 residues. The CDR3: CASSVAASPDTQYF. CDR3 sequence (DNA): TGTGCCAGCAGCGTAGCGGCTAGCCCAGATACGCAGTATTTT. The full variable domain, with the rest looked up from reference TRBV9 and TRBJ2-3, is DSGVTQTPKHLITATGQRVTLRCSPRSGDLSVYWYQQSLDQGLQFLIQYYNGEERAKGNILERFSAQQFPDLHSELNLSSLELGDSALYFCASSVAASPDTQYFGPGTRLTVL.

The gene calls are TRBV25-1 and TRBJ1-3, with no clear D. The V and J ends lost 1 base and 2 bases respectively, with 6 bases between them. Per the germline V gene, CDR1 is MGHDK and CDR2 is SYGVNS. The CDR3 totals 14 residues. Here the CDR3 reads CASSESGAGNTIYF. The CDR3 DNA reads as TGTGCCAGCAGTGAATCCGGGGCTGGAAACACCATATATTTT. The whole variable domain, filled in from reference TRBV25-1 and TRBJ1-3, reads EADIYQTPRYLVIGTGKKITLECSQTMGHDKMYWYQQDPGMELHLIHYSYGVNSTEKGDLSSESTVSRIRTEHFPLTLESARPSHTSQYLCASSESGAGNTIYFGEGSWLTVV.

The chain has TRBV2 and TRBJ2-4, with TRBD2 matching 8 bases. CDR3 length equals 17 residues. Germline V gene sequence: CDR1 SNHLY, CDR2 FYNNEI. V was clipped by 4 bases and J by 6 bases; unmatched bases: 14. In DNA, the CDR3 is TGTGCCAGCAGTGCTGGAAGTCCGAGCGGGAGCCTAAACATTCAGTACTTC. Translation gives CASSAGSPSGSLNIQYF.

This clone appeared a few times. The V and J genes are TRBV18 and TRBJ1-5, with TRBD1 matching over 9 bases. Germline loops: CDR1 KGHSH, CDR2 LQKENI. The CDR3 spans 17 residues. With 4 bases clipped from V and 0 bases from J, the junction kept 7 bases outside the gene matches. CDR3: CASSQETGGYSNQPQHF. DNA of the CDR3: TGTGCCAGCTCACAGGAGACAGGGGGTTATAGCAATCAGCCCCAGCATTTT.

This clone has more than one count but fewer than ten. The rearrangement uses TRBV18 and TRBJ2-3, with 7 bases matching TRBD1. V lost 0 bases to trimming and J lost 9 bases; unmatched junction nucleotides: 6. CDR1 and CDR2 from the germline V gene are KGHSH and LQKENI. The CDR3 spans 14 residues. The CDR3 protein is CASSPPSGGRTQYF. The CDR3 DNA sequence: TGTGCCAGCTCACCACCGTCAGGGGGAAGGACGCAGTATTTT.

The rearrangement links TRBV5-1 to TRBJ2-7; TRBD2 might be the D (6 bases). This CDR3 is built from 16 residues. Trimming stripped 2 bases from V and 2 bases from J, with 17 bases between. From germline, CDR1 is SGHRS and CDR2 YFSETQ. CDR3 region: CASSFSGRGGTYEQYF. The CDR3 nucleotides are TGCGCCAGCAGCTTTTCCGGCCGAGGAGGGACCTACGAGCAGTACTTC. Using reference TRBV5-1 and TRBJ2-7 for the parts outside the CDR3, the full variable domain is KAGVTQTPRYLIKTRGQQVTLSCSPISGHRSVSWYQQTPGQGLQFLFEYFSETQRNKGNFPGRFSGRQFSNSRSEMNVSTLELGDSALYLCASSFSGRGGTYEQYFGPGTRLTVT.

There are a few counts of this clone. The J gene is TRBJ1-2, the V gene TRBV19; D unclear. Germline V CDR1 and CDR2: LNHDA, SQIVND (reference sequence). V lost 5 bases and J lost 8, with 9 bases in between. The CDR3 consists of 11 residues. The DNA for the CDR3 is TGTGCCAGTAGTTATGGTCGAGGCTACACCTTC. Its translation is CASSYGRGYTF.

This clone appeared a few times. The chain combines TRBV4-2 with TRBJ2-7; the D gene is possibly TRBD1 (6 bases). Germline V gene data show CDR1 as LGHNA and CDR2 as YNFKEQ. V was shortened by 3 bases and J by 2 bases, with 20 bases between the two germline ends. CDR3 length: 17 residues. The CDR3 reads CASSHAIDPGTPYEQYF. As DNA, the CDR3 is TGTGCCAGCAGCCATGCCATTGACCCCGGGACACCCTACGAGCAGTACTTC.

CDR3 in DNA: TGTGCCACCAGCAGAGATCCGGGACAGGGCTTCTACGAGCAGTACTTC. It codes for CATSRDPGQGFYEQYF. The genes are TRBV15 and TRBJ2-7; 9 bases fit TRBD1. This CDR3 contains 16 residues. Germline V gives CDR1 LNHNV, CDR2 YYDKDF (reference sequence). Losses at the gene ends were 0 bases for V and 3 bases for J; bases not matched to a gene: 6.

This chain links TRBV5-1 with TRBJ2-3, with D unresolved. The CDR3 is 14 residues long. Per germline, CDR1 SGHRS and CDR2 YFSETQ. V shed 5 bases and J shed 0 bases, with 10 bases lying between them. The DNA for the CDR3 is TGCGCCAGCAGAAAGGAGTCTAGCACAGATACGCAGTATTTT. This translates into CASRKESSTDTQYF.

V and J are TRBV5-1 and TRBJ2-5, with no clear D. CDR1 and CDR2 from the germline V gene are SGHRS and YFSETQ. The germline V and J ends were trimmed by 4 bases and 2 bases, with 9 bases remaining between them. The CDR3 spans 13 residues. The CDR3 is CASSNGRQETQYF. In DNA, the CDR3 is TGCGCCAGCAGCAACGGACGGCAAGAGACCCAGTACTTC.

The chain carries TRBV30 and TRBJ2-3, with 12 bases aligning to TRBD2. Unmatched junction bases numbered 12, after V lost 2 bases and J lost 15 bases. This CDR3 region has 14 residues. The germline gives CDR1 GTSNPN, CDR2 SVGIG (reference sequence). The CDR3 nucleotides are TGTGCCTGGAGTCAAGGACTAGCGGGAAAGCCGACCTATTTT. Its translation is CAWSQGLAGKPTYF. Full variable domain (outside the CDR3, taken from reference TRBV30 and TRBJ2-3): SQTIHQWPATLVQPVGSPLSLECTVEGTSNPNLYWYRQAAGRGLQLLFYSVGIGQISSEVPQNLSASRPQDRQFILSSKKLLLSDSGFYLCAWSQGLAGKPTYFGPGTRLTVL.

The rearrangement uses TRBV5-6 and TRBJ2-1, with TRBD2 identical over 7 bases. The CDR3 has 12 residues. Germline assignment: CDR1 SGHDT and CDR2 YYEEEE. Trimming took 4 bases from V and 13 from J; bases not matched to a gene: 8. In DNA form, the CDR3 reads TGTGCCAGCAGCCGCCGCGGGGGTCCCCAGTTCTTC. It specifies CASSRRGGPQFF.

CDR3 sequence (DNA): TGTGCCAGCAGCTTCGGGACTAGAGTCACCGGGGAGCTGTTTTTT. Amino acids: CASSFGTRVTGELFF. This chain uses TRBV5-4 with TRBJ2-2, with 8 nucleotides matching TRBD2. V gave up 2 bases and J gave up 4 bases; unmatched junction bases: 4. The CDR3 spans 15 residues. Germline V gene data show CDR1 as SGHNT and CDR2 as YYREEE (reference sequence).

The chain employs TRBV15 and TRBJ2-1; 10 bases align to TRBD1. V was pared by 0 bases and J by 8 bases, with 7 bases of the junction left unmatched. This CDR3 contains 16 residues. CDR1 is LNHNV and CDR2 is YYDKDF in the germline V gene (reference sequence). The CDR3 loop is CATSRDRGTGVDEQFF. The CDR3 DNA reads as TGTGCCACCAGCAGAGATCGCGGGACAGGGGTTGATGAGCAGTTCTTC.

This clone was detected a few times. The V and J genes are TRBV7-9 and TRBJ1-1; D is undetermined. V was trimmed by 0 bases and J by 4 bases, leaving 9 bases between them. This CDR3 is built from 14 residues. Germline V gives CDR1 SEHNR, CDR2 FQNEAQ (reference sequence). The CDR3 loop is CASSLAVALTEAFF. CDR3 in DNA: TGTGCCAGCAGCTTAGCCGTGGCCCTCACTGAAGCTTTCTTT.

The chain joins TRBV11-2 to TRBJ2-1; D remains ambiguous. V gave up 2 bases and J gave up 8 bases, with 7 bases separating them. Germline loops: CDR1 SGHAT, CDR2 FQNNGV. This CDR3 is built from 12 residues. The CDR3, as DNA: TGTGCCAGCAGCTTATCTTCTGATGAGCAGTTCTTC. It encodes CASSLSSDEQFF.

The chain carries TRBV7-2 and TRBJ2-7, with 7 bases lining up with TRBD2. The CDR3 loop spans 16 amino acids. V was pared by 2 bases and J by 5 bases, with 12 bases of the junction left unmatched. Germline CDR1 and CDR2: SGHTA and FQGNSA. In DNA form, the CDR3 reads TGTGCCAGCAGCTTATTCGGCGGGAGTTTGAGGGACGAGCAGTACTTC. Protein sequence: CASSLFGGSLRDEQYF.

CDR3 coding DNA: TGTGCCAGCAGTGGAGTGGGAAGACAGCATTTT. The encoded protein is CASSGVGRQHF. This chain links TRBV25-1 with TRBJ1-5; no clear D gene. The germline V gene has CDR1 MGHDK and CDR2 SYGVNS. CDR3 length: 11 amino acids. V lost 4 bases, J lost 13 bases, and 11 bases lay in between.

The chain combines TRBV27 with TRBJ2-3; 7 bases line up with TRBD2. V shed 11 bases and J 5 bases; nucleotides not matched to a gene: 13. Germline V gene lookup returns CDR1 MNHEY and CDR2 SMNVEV (reference sequence). This CDR3 has 14 amino acids. For the CDR3, the DNA is TGTGCCGGCGGAGGTGGCGGGAGTTTAGATACGCAGTATTTT. Protein sequence: CAGGGGGSLDTQYF.

V is TRBV28 and J is TRBJ2-2; D is possibly TRBD1 (5 bases). This CDR3 has 13 amino acids. V dropped 3 bases and J dropped 7 bases, with 9 bases sitting between them. From germline, CDR1 is MDHEN and CDR2 SYDVKM. The CDR3 coding sequence is TGTGCCAGCAGTTTCCGACAGATCGGGGAGCTGTTTTTT. Amino acids: CASSFRQIGELFF.

The J gene is TRBJ1-3, the V gene TRBV30; D call uncertain. In germline, CDR1 is GTSNPN, CDR2 SVGIG (reference sequence). This CDR3 has 15 residues. V lost 0 bases to trimming and J lost 0 bases, with 9 bases between them. The DNA of the CDR3 is TGTGCCTGGAGTGTATTAGGGAACTCTGGAAACACCATATATTTT. Its translation: CAWSVLGNSGNTIYF.

This chain joins TRBV21-1 and TRBJ2-5; the listed D gene, TRBD2, was not tested against the DNA. TRBV21-1 counts as a pseudogene. The CDR3 is made up of 14 amino acids. The CDR3 sequence: CASSRSTSLETQYF. The CDR3 DNA sequence: TGTGCCAGCAGCAGGTCGACTAGCTTGGAGACCCAGTACTTC.

The gene calls are TRBV7-2 and TRBJ2-7; weak D call: TRBD1 (6 bases). Germline V gene lookup returns CDR1 SGHTA and CDR2 FQGNSA. The CDR3 loop spans 14 amino acids. Trimming left V 4 bases short and J 3 bases short, with 13 bases between. In DNA form, the CDR3 reads TGTGCCAGCAGCTCCCGTTGGGGGCTCTACGAGCAGTACTTC. This gives the protein CASSSRWGLYEQYF. The whole variable domain, remainder taken from reference TRBV7-2 and TRBJ2-7, is GAGVSQSPSNKVTEKGKDVELRCDPISGHTALYWYRQSLGQGLEFLIYFQGNSAPDKSGLPSDRFSAERTGGSVSTLTIQRTQQEDSAVYLCASSSRWGLYEQYFGPGTRLTVT.